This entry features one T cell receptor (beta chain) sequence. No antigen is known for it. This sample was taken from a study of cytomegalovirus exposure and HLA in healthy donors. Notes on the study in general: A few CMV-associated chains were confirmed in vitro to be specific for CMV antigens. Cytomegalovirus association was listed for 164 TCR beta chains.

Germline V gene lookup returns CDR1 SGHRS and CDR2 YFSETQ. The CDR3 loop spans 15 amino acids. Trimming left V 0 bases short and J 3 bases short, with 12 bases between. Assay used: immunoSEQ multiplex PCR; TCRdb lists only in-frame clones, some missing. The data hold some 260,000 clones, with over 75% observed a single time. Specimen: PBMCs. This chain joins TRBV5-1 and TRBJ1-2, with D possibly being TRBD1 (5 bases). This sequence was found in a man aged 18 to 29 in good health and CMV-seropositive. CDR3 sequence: CASSLAMGQDYGYTF. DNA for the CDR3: TGCGCCAGCAGCTTGGCTATGGGGCAGGACTATGGCTACACCTTC.